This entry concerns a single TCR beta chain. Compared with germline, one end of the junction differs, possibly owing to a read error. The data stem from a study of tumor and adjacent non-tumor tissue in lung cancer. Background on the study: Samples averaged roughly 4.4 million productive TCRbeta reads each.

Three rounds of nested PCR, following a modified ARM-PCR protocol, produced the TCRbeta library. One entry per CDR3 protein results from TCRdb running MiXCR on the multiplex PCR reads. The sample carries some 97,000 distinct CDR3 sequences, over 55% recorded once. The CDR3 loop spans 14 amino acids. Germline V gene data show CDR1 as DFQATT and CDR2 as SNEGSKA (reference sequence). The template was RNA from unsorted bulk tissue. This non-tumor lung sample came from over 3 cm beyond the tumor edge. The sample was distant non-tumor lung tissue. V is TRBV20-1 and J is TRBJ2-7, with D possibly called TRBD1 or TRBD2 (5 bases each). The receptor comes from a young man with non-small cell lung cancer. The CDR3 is CSAGTRQGSYEQYF. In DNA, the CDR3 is TGCAGTGCCGGAACTAGGCAGGGCTCCTACGAACAGTACTTC.